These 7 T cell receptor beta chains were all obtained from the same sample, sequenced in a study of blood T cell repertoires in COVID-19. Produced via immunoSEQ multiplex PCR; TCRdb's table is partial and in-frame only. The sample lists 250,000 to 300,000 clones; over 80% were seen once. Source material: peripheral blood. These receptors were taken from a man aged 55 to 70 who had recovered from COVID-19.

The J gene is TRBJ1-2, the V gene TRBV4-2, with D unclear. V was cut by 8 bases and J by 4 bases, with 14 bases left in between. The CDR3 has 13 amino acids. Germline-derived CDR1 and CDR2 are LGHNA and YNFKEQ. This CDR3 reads CASSHSGSYGYTF. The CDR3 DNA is TGTGCCAGCTCTCATTCGGGGAGCTATGGCTACACCTTC.

This CDR3 reads CASSENPGLAYNEQFF. CDR3 sequence (DNA): TGTGCCAGCAGTGAAAACCCTGGACTAGCCTACAATGAGCAGTTCTTC. The chain combines TRBV6-1 with TRBJ2-1; 7 bases line up with TRBD2. The CDR3 covers 16 residues. Germline CDR1 MNHNS, CDR2 SASEGT. V lost 2 bases, J lost 2 bases, and 6 bases stayed unmatched.

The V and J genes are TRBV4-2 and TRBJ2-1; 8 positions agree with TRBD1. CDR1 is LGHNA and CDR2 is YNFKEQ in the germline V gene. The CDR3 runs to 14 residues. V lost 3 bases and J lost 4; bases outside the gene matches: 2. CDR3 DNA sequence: TGTGCCAGCAGCCACGGGACAGGATACAATGAGCAGTTCTTC. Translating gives CASSHGTGYNEQFF.

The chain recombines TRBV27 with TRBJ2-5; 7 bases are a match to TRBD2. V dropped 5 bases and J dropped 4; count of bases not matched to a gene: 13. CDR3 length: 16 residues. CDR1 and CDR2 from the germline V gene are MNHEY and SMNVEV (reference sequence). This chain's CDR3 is CASSRSGGGVRETQYF. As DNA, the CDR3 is TGTGCCAGCAGTAGGAGTGGGGGGGGAGTTAGAGAGACCCAGTACTTC.

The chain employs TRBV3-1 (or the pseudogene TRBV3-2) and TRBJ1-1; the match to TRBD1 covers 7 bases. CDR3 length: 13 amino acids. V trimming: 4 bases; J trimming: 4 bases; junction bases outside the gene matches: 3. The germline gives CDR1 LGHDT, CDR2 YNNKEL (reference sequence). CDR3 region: CASSPDRVTEAFF. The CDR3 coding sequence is TGTGCCAGCAGCCCCGACAGGGTCACTGAAGCTTTCTTT.

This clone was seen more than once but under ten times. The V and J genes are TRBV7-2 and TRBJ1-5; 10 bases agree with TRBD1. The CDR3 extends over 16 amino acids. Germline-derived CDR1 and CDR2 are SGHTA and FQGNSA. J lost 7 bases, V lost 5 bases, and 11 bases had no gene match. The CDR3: CASSDPGTGVRQPQHF. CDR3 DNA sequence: TGTGCCAGCAGCGACCCCGGGACAGGGGTTCGCCAGCCCCAGCATTTT.

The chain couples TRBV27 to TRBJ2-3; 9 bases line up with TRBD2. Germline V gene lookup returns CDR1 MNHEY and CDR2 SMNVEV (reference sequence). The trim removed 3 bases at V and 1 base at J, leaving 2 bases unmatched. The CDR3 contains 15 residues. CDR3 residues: CASSFQRGGTDTQYF. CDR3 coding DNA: TGTGCCAGCAGTTTTCAGCGGGGGGGCACAGATACGCAGTATTTT.